This entry lists 14 T cell receptor beta chains sequenced from one sample in a study of shared clonotypes between healthy human individuals. Clones were read by immunoSEQ multiplex PCR, and TCRdb kept only the in-frame ones, dropping some. The sample gives around 1.9 million clones, around 93% of which show up once; 1.5% to 2% is in the top ten. Positive CCR7 selection of CD45RO-negative cells yielded the naive CD8 cells, and terminally differentiated effector memory CD45RA+ cells were excluded. Specimen: naive CD8+ T cells from PBMCs. All receptors come from a man between 18 and 35 years old in good health. Some clones in this sample may be carry-over from other donors' samples.

V gene TRBV27 combines with J gene TRBJ2-7; perhaps D is TRBD1 or TRBD2 (5 bases each). The CDR3 spans 14 residues. Trimming stripped 5 bases from V and 5 bases from J, with 16 bases between. The germline gives CDR1 MNHEY, CDR2 SMNVEV (reference sequence). The CDR3 DNA reads as TGTGCCAGCAGTCCGGGACCCACTTGGAACGAGCAGTACTTC. Translating it yields CASSPGPTWNEQYF.

As for this clone: Other DNA sequences in the sample encode the same CDR3. This chain connects TRBV27 to TRBJ2-1; TRBD1 aligns across 7 bases. The CDR3 totals 15 residues. V lost 6 bases, J lost 0 bases, and 5 bases stayed unmatched. Per the germline V gene, CDR1 is MNHEY and CDR2 is SMNVEV (reference sequence). The CDR3 region has the DNA TGTGCCAGCAGCCTACGGGACAGCTCCTACAATGAGCAGTTCTTC. This sequence encodes CASSLRDSSYNEQFF.

The chain carries TRBV5-5 and TRBJ2-6, with TRBD1 matching over 7 bases. Germline lookup yields CDR1 SGHKS and CDR2 YYEKEE (reference sequence). The junction had 9 bases not matched to a gene; V was cut back by 3 bases and J by 0 bases. This CDR3 region has 18 residues. DNA of the CDR3: TGTGCCAGCAGCTCAGACAGGGCACCGAGCTCTGGGGCCAACGTCCTGACTTTC. Translated, it gives CASSSDRAPSSGANVLTF.

This clone was found once. This chain uses TRBV9 with TRBJ2-7; 9 bases map to TRBD1. Trimming cost V 3 bases and J 3 bases; bases outside gene matches: 7. The CDR3 is 15 residues long. Germline CDR1 reads SGDLS; CDR2 reads YYNGEE. This chain's CDR3 is CASSAGTGTIYEQYF. The CDR3 DNA reads as TGTGCCAGCAGCGCAGGGACAGGGACAATCTACGAGCAGTACTTC.

The CDR3 sequence: CAWSVLAGQDTQYF. The CDR3 bases are TGTGCCTGGAGTGTGCTAGCGGGACAAGATACGCAGTATTTT. V gene TRBV30 combines with J gene TRBJ2-3; 9 bases fit TRBD2. This CDR3 spans 14 amino acids. Germline loops: CDR1 GTSNPN, CDR2 SVGIG (reference sequence). After removal of 0 bases from V and 5 bases from J, the junction contained 3 bases not matched to a gene.

With regard to this clone: The sample carries other DNA sequences with the same CDR3. The chain combines TRBV7-3 with TRBJ2-5, with D possibly being TRBD1 or TRBD2 (5 bases each). The CDR3 contains 14 residues. Germline V gene data show CDR1 as SGHTA and CDR2 as FQGTGA. V was trimmed by 2 bases and J by 5 bases, leaving 12 bases between them. CDR3 sequence reads: CASSLDGGAETQYF. CDR3 in DNA: TGTGCCAGCAGCTTAGATGGGGGTGCGGAGACCCAGTACTTC.

This rearrangement joins TRBV5-8 to TRBJ1-6, with D unclear. Trimming shortened V by 0 bases and J by 6 bases, and 10 bases separated the two germline ends. CDR1 is SGHTS, CDR2 YDEGEE, per germline. The CDR3 loop spans 15 amino acids. CDR3 amino acids: CASSLAWDFNSPLHF. DNA for the CDR3: TGTGCCAGCAGCTTGGCGTGGGATTTTAATTCACCCCTCCACTTT.

In regard to this clone: Within the sample, other DNA sequences also encode this same CDR3. The chain links TRBV9 to TRBJ2-5; 8 nucleotides line up with TRBD1. Losses at the gene ends were 1 base for V and 5 bases for J; bases not matched to a gene: 4. CDR1 and CDR2 from the germline V gene are SGDLS and YYNGEE. The CDR3 is made up of 14 amino acids. For the CDR3, the DNA is TGTGCCAGCAGCGTATCAGGGGGCCGGGAGACCCAGTACTTC. Protein product: CASSVSGGRETQYF.

The chain employs TRBV30 and TRBJ2-7; tentative D call: TRBD2 (5 bases). V was clipped by 5 bases and J by 2 bases, with 10 bases between them. The CDR3 totals 12 residues. Germline loops: CDR1 GTSNPN, CDR2 SVGIG (reference sequence). Written as DNA, the CDR3 is TGTGCCTGGTCCCGGGATGCCTACGAGCAGTACTTC. Amino acids: CAWSRDAYEQYF. Full variable domain (missing parts from reference TRBV30 and TRBJ2-7): SQTIHQWPATLVQPVGSPLSLECTVEGTSNPNLYWYRQAAGRGLQLLFYSVGIGQISSEVPQNLSASRPQDRQFILSSKKLLLSDSGFYLCAWSRDAYEQYFGPGTRLTVT.

This clone was seen a single time. The CDR3 nucleotides are TGTGCCAGTAGTTCAAGGGGACAGGGGGCCTGGTATGCAACTAATGAAAAACTGTTTTTT. Encoded protein: CASSSRGQGAWYATNEKLFF. This chain links TRBV19 with TRBJ1-4; TRBD1 matches at 12 bases. The ends lost 5 bases at V and 0 bases at J; junction bases unmatched: 13. Germline CDR1 and CDR2: LNHDA and SQIVND (reference sequence). CDR3 length: 20 amino acids.

The CDR3 sequence is CASSLVQRAPSSYNEQFF. The CDR3 DNA sequence: TGTGCCAGCAGCCTCGTGCAGCGGGCCCCTAGCTCCTACAATGAGCAGTTCTTC. The chain couples TRBV9 to TRBJ2-1, with D perhaps matching TRBD2 (6 bases). The CDR3 loop spans 18 amino acids. The germline CDR1 and CDR2 sequences are SGDLS and YYNGEE. V lost 4 bases, J lost 0 bases, and 20 bases lay in between.

This clone has a single count. V and J are TRBV11-2 and TRBJ2-4, with D perhaps matching TRBD2 (6 bases). V gave up 1 base and J gave up 1 base, with 8 bases separating them. Germline V gene data show CDR1 as SGHAT and CDR2 as FQNNGV. CDR3 length: 15 residues. CDR3 in amino acids: CASSLGGDAKNIQYF. The CDR3 region has the DNA TGTGCCAGCAGCTTAGGGGGGGATGCCAAAAACATTCAGTACTTC.

The chain carries TRBV5-1 and TRBJ1-2, with a possible D match to TRBD1 (6 bases). Looked up from germline, CDR1 is SGHRS and CDR2 is YFSETQ. V lost 5 bases and J lost 4, with 12 bases in between. The CDR3 loop spans 13 amino acids. Here the CDR3 reads CASRQTGGYGYTF. The CDR3 nucleotides are TGCGCCAGCAGGCAGACAGGTGGCTATGGCTACACCTTC. The full variable domain, in which reference TRBV5-1 and TRBJ1-2 provide the parts outside the CDR3, is KAGVTQTPRYLIKTRGQQVTLSCSPISGHRSVSWYQQTPGQGLQFLFEYFSETQRNKGNFPGRFSGRQFSNSRSEMNVSTLELGDSALYLCASRQTGGYGYTFGSGTRLTVV.

The chain uses TRBV28 and TRBJ2-7, with 8 positions matching TRBD1. CDR1 is MDHEN, CDR2 SYDVKM, per germline. V shed 6 bases, J shed 6 bases, and the junction held 7 bases outside the gene matches. The length of the CDR3 is 13 residues. The CDR3 nucleotides are TGTGCCAGCAGGGAGACAGGGGCGGTCGAGCAGTACTTC. It is translated as CASRETGAVEQYF.